The 6 T cell receptor beta chains reported below all come from one sample, sequenced in a study of molecular identifiers for immune sequencing clone quantification. TCRdb ran MiXCR on the PCR reads and lists one entry per CDR3 protein. The sample lists about half a million distinct CDR3 sequences; roughly 25% were seen once. The sequenced sample consisted of naive CD8+ T cells from blood, with Jurkat cell RNA spiked in. As for subset: FACS-sorted CD8+CD4-CCR7+CD45RA+ naive T cells. These receptors came from a human donor in good health. Some libraries in this study had Jurkat cell RNA spiked in.

This clonotype turned up a few times. The CDR3 DNA reads TGTGCCACCTCGTCAGGGGACAACACTGAAGCTTTCTTT. It codes for CATSSGDNTEAFF. The chain combines TRBV24-1 with TRBJ1-1, with a tentative D call TRBD1 (6 bases). The CDR3 is 13 amino acids. V gave up 9 bases and J gave up 2 bases, with 12 bases separating them. From germline, CDR1 is KGHDR and CDR2 SFDVKD.

This clonotype was observed once. A much larger clone lies a single base off, so this may be a read error. The V and J genes are TRBV6-5 and TRBJ1-5; D not certain. The CDR3 has 13 residues. The germline gives CDR1 MNHEY, CDR2 SVGAGI. Trimming pared 7 bases from V and 4 bases from J, leaving 11 bases between. The CDR3 coding sequence is TGTGCCAGCATCCGGGGAGATAATCAGCCCCAGCATTTT. Residues: CASIRGDNQPQHF.

This clonotype has only a few counts. V and J are TRBV19 and TRBJ1-1; 7 positions agree with TRBD1. The CDR3 length is 16 residues. The ends lost 0 bases at V and 2 bases at J; junction bases unmatched: 6. Germline V lookup: CDR1 LNHDA, CDR2 SQIVND (reference sequence). The CDR3 is CASSIDVAGGNTEAFF. DNA of the CDR3: TGTGCCAGTAGTATAGATGTGGCAGGGGGAAACACTGAAGCTTTCTTT.

Points on this clonotype: A much larger clone is a single base away; this may be a read error. The gene calls are TRBV29-1 and TRBJ2-5; possible D gene TRBD2, 6 bases. Germline lookup yields CDR1 SQVTM and CDR2 ANQGSEA. The CDR3 extends over 16 amino acids. V dropped 1 base and J dropped 5 bases, with 20 bases sitting between them. In DNA form, the CDR3 reads TGCAGCGTTGAAGGCTGCAGCCTCATGGGGAGGGAGACCCAGTACTTC. Its translation is CSVEGCSLMGRETQYF.

This clonotype turned up a few times. The chain employs TRBV20-1 and TRBJ2-7, with TRBD2 identical over 10 bases. This CDR3 contains 16 residues. CDR1 is DFQATT and CDR2 is SNEGSKA in the germline V gene (reference sequence). V trimming: 6 bases; J trimming: 3 bases; junction bases outside the gene matches: 14. This chain's CDR3 is CSAKPWVAGGNYEQYF. The DNA of the CDR3 is TGCAGTGCCAAGCCTTGGGTAGCGGGAGGTAACTACGAGCAGTACTTC.

The V call is TRBV27, the J call TRBJ1-1, with no clear D. Germline CDR1 MNHEY, CDR2 SMNVEV (reference sequence). V lost 3 bases, J lost 1 base, and 15 bases lay in between. The CDR3 loop spans 16 amino acids. The CDR3 sequence is CASSFGGGNPNTEAFF. DNA of the CDR3: TGTGCCAGCAGTTTCGGCGGTGGAAATCCGAACACTGAAGCTTTCTTT.